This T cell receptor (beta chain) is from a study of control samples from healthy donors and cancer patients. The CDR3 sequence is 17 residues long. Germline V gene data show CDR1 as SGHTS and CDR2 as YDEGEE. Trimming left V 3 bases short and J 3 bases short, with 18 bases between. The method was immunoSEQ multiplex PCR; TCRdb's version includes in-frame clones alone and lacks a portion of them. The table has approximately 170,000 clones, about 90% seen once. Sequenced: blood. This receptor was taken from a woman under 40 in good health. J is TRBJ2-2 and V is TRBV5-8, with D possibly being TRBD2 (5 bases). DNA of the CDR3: TGTGCCAGCAGCTACCGACTATCCCGTGAAGACACCGGGGAGCTGTTTTTT. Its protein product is CASSYRLSREDTGELFF.